This TCR beta chain emerged from a study of regulatory T cells in long-lasting Graves disease. To make TCR beta libraries, researchers used iRepertoire HTBI primers and Arm-PCR of CDR3 regions. As originally analysed: Gene usage covered approximately 60 TRBV and 11 to 15 TRBJ segments. TCRdb called the multiplex PCR reads again in MiXCR, with one record for every CDR3 protein. The V and J calls were determined by TCRdb, not by the authors. The sample has 500,000 to 700,000 distinct CDR3 sequences, about 30% seen once. Time point given: persistent/refractory GD, antithyroid drugs over 5 years with positive TRAb. TCR sequences were obtained from RNA taken from PBMCs. CDR1 and CDR2 from the germline V gene are SGHVS and FNYEAQ. There are 13 residues in the CDR3. Trimming removed 1 base at V and 5 bases at J, with 8 bases between. Notes on the study in general: With persistent disease, TRBV28, TRBJ1-2 and TRBJ2-5 were the favored segments. TCR diversity was lower in persistent Graves' patients than in newly diagnosed ones.

Ten or more counts support this clonotype. Its target is not known. This rearrangement joins TRBV7-6 to TRBJ1-2; no clear D. Sequenced here: peripheral blood mononuclear cells (PBMCs), sampled when the disease was refractory, from a patient treated with antithyroid drugs. The TCR comes from a female donor with Graves disease. CDR3 sequence (DNA): TGTGCCAGCAGCTTAGAAGTCAGTTATGGCTACACCTTC. Its translation is CASSLEVSYGYTF.